This T cell receptor (beta chain) originates from a study of blood T cell repertoires in COVID-19. After removal of 2 bases from V and 5 bases from J, the junction contained 6 bases not matched to a gene. The CDR3 is made up of 16 amino acids. CDR1 and CDR2 from the germline V gene are MNHEY and SVGAGI. Profiling relied on immunoSEQ multiplex PCR, and the TCRdb table lists in-frame clones only, not all of them. The table has roughly 570,000 clones, about 89% seen once. Sequencing was performed on peripheral blood. The receptor's source is a woman aged 50 to 65 with COVID-19, enrolled during active disease. The chain employs TRBV6-5 and TRBJ2-1; TRBD2 matches 10 bases. The CDR3 here is CASSYPSGGGDNEQFF. Here the CDR3 DNA reads TGTGCCAGCAGTTACCCGAGCGGGGGGGGTGACAATGAGCAGTTCTTC.